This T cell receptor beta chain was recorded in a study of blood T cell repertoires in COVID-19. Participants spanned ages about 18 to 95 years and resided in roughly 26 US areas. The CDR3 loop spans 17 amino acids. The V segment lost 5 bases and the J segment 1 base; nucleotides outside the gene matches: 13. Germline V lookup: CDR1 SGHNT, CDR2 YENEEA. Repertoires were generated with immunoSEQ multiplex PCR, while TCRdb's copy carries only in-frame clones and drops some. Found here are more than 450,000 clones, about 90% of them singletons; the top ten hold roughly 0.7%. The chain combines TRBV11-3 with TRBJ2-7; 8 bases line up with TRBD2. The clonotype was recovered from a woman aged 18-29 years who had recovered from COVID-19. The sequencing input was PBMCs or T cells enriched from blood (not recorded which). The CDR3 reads CASSPGIGRGGSYEQYF. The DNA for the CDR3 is TGTGCCAGCAGCCCGGGGATTGGCCGGGGGGGTTCCTACGAGCAGTACTTC.